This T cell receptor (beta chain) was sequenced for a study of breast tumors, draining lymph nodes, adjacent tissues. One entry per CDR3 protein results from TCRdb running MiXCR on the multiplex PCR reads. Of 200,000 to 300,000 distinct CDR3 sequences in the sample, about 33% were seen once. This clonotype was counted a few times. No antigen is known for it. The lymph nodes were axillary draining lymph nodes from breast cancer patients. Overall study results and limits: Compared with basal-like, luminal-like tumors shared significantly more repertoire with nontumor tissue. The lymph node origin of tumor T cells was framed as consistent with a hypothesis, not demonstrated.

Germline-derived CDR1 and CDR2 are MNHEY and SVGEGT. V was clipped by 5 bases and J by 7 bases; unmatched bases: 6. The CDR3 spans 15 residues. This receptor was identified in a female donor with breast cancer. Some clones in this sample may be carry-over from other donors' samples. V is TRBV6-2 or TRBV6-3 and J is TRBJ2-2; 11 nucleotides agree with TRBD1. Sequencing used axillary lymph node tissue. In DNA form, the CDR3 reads TGTGCCAGCAGTGCCGGGACAGGGGGGGTCGGGGAGCTGTTTTTT. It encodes CASSAGTGGVGELFF.